The clone carrying this T cell receptor beta chain was picked up a small number of times. The data stem from a study of beta chain features in type 1 diabetes. Germline V gene data show CDR1 as SGHTA and CDR2 as FQGNSA. The germline V and J ends were trimmed by 2 bases and 10 bases, with 8 bases remaining between them. This CDR3 region has 11 residues. Without exception, sorted populations had purity beyond 95%. The sequenced template was cDNA made from the entire isolated RNA. TCRdb's copy holds only in-frame clones and misses some; the assay was immunoSEQ multiplex PCR. In the table there are about 38,000 clones, 55% to 70% of which are singletons.

The material sequenced was Tregs from blood. V is TRBV7-2 and J is TRBJ1-1; D gene unclear. The TCR sequence derives from a woman younger than 45 in good health. The CDR3 here is CASSLQRGAFF. The CDR3 DNA is TGTGCCAGCAGCTTACAACGCGGAGCTTTCTTT.